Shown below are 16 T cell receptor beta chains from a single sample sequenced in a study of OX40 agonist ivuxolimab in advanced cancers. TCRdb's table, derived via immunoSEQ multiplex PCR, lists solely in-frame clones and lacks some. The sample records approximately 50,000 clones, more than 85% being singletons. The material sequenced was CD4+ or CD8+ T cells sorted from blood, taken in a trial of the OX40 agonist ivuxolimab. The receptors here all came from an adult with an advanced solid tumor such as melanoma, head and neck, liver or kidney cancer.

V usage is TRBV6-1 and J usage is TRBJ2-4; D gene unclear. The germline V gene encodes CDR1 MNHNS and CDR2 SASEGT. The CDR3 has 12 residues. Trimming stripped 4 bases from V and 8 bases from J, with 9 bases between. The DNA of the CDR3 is TGTGCCAGCAGTGGCACGCCGGACATTCAGTACTTC. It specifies CASSGTPDIQYF.

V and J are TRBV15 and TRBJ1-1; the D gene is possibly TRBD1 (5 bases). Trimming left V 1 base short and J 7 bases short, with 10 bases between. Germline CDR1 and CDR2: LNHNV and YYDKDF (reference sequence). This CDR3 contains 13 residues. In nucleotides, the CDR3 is TGTGCCACCAGCAGAGCAGGGTACGGTGAAGCTTTCTTT. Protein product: CATSRAGYGEAFF.

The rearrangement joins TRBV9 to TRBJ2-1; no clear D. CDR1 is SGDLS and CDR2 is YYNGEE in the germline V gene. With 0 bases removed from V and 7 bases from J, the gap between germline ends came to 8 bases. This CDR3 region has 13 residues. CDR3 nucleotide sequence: TGTGCCAGCAGCGTAGGCAGAAATAATGAGCAGTTCTTC. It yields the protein CASSVGRNNEQFF.

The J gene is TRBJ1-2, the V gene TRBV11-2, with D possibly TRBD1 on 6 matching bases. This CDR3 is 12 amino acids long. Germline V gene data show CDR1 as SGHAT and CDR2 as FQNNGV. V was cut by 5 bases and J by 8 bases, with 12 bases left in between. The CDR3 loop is CASSVGARGYTF. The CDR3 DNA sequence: TGTGCCAGCAGCGTGGGGGCGCGAGGCTACACCTTC.

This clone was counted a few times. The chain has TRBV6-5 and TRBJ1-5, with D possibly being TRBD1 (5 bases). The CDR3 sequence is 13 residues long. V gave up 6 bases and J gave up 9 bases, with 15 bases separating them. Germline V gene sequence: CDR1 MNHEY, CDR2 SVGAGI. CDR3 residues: CASRMTALGPQHF. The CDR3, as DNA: TGTGCCAGCAGAATGACAGCCCTGGGGCCCCAGCATTTT.

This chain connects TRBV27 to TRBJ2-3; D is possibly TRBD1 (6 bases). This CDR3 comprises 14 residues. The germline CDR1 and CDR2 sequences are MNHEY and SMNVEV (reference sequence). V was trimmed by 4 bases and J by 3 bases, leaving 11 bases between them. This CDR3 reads CASSYIRGTDTQYF. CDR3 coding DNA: TGTGCCAGCAGTTACATCAGGGGTACAGATACGCAGTATTTT.

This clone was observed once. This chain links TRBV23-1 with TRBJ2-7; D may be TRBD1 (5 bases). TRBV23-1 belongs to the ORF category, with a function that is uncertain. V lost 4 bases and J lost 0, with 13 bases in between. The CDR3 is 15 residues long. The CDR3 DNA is TGCGCCAGCAGTCGGCTGACAGTCCCCTCCTACGAGCAGTACTTC. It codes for CASSRLTVPSYEQYF.

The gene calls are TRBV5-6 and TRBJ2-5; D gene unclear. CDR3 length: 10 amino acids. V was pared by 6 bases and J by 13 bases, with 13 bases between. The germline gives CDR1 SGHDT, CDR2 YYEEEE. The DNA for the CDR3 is TGTGCCAGCACCCTTAGTGAGGCGTACTTC. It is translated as CASTLSEAYF.

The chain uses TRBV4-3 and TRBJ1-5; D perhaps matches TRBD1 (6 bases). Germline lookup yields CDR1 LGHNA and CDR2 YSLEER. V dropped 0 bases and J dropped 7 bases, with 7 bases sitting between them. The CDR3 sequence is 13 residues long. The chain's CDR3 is CASSQEGGQPQHF. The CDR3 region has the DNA TGCGCCAGCAGCCAAGAGGGGGGCCAGCCCCAGCATTTT.

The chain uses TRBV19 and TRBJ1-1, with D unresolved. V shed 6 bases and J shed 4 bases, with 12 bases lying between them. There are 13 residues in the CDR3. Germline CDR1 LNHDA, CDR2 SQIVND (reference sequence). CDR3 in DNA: TGTGCCAGTAGATCCTTAGCGGGCACTGAAGCTTTCTTT. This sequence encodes CASRSLAGTEAFF.

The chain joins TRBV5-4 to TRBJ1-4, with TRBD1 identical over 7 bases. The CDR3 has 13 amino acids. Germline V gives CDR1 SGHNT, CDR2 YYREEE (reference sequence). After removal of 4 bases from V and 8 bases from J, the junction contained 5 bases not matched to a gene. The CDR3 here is CASSTGQAEKLFF. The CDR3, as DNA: TGTGCCAGCAGCACCGGACAGGCCGAAAAACTGTTTTTT.

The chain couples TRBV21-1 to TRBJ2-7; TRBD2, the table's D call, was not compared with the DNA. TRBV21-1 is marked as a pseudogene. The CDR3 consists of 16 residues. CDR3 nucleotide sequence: TGTGCCAGCAGCGATCCTAGCGGGAGGAACTCCTACGAGCAGTACTTC. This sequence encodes CASSDPSGRNSYEQYF.

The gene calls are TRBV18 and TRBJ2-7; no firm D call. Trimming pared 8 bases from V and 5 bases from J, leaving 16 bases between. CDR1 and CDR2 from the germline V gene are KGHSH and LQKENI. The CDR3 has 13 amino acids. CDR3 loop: CASATGLDDEQYF. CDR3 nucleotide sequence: TGTGCCAGCGCAACTGGGTTAGACGACGAGCAGTACTTC.

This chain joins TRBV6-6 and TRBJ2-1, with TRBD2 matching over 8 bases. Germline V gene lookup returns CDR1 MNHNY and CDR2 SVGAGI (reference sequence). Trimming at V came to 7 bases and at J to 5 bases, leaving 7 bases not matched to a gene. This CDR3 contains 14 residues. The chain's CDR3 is CASNPGGADNEQFF. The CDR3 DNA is TGTGCCAGCAACCCCGGGGGGGCAGACAATGAGCAGTTCTTC.

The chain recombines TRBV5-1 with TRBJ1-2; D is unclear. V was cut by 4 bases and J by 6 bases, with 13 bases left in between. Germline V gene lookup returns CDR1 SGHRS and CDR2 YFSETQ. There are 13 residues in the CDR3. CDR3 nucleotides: TGCGCCAGCAGCCCCGTGGGAGTCGATGGCTACACCTTC. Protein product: CASSPVGVDGYTF.

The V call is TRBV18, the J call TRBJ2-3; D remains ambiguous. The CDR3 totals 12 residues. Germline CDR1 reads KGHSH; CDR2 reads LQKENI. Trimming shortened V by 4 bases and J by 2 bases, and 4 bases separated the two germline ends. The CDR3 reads CASSLYTDTQYF. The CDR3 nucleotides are TGTGCCAGCTCACTATACACAGATACGCAGTATTTT.